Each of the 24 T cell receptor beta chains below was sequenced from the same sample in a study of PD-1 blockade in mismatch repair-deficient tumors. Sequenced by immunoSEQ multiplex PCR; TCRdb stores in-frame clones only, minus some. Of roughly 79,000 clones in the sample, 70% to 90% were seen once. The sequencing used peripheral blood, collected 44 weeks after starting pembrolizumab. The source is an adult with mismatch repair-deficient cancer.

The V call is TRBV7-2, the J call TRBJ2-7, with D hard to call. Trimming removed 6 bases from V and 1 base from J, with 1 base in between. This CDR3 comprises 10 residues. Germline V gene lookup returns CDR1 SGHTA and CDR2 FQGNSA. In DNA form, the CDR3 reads TGTGCCAGCAGTTCCTACGAGCAGTACTTC. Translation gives CASSSYEQYF.

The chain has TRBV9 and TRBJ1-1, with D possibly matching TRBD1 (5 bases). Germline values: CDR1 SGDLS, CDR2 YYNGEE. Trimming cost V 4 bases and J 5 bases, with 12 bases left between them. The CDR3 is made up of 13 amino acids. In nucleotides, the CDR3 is TGTGCCAGCAGCTCAGGGCCGGGGACTGAAGCTTTCTTT. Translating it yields CASSSGPGTEAFF.

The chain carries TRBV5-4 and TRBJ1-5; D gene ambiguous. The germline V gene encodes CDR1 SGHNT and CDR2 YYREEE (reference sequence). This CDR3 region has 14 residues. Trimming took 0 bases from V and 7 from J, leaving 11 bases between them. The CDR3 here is CASSLEPGLQPQHF. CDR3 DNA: TGTGCCAGCAGCTTGGAGCCAGGACTCCAGCCCCAGCATTTT.

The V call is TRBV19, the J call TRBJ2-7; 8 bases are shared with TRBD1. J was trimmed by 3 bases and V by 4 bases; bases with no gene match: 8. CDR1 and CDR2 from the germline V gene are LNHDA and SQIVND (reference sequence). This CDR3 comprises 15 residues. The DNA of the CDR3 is TGTGCCAGTAGTACCAAAGGACAGGGAGGCTACGAGCAGTACTTC. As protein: CASSTKGQGGYEQYF.

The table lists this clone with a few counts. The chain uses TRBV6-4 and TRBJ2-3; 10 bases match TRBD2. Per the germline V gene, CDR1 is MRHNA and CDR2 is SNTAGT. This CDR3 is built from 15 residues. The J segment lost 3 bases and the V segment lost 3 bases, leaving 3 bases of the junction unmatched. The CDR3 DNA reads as TGTGCCAGCAGTGAGGGGACTAGCGAAACAGATACGCAGTATTTT. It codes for CASSEGTSETDTQYF.

This CDR3 is CASTDRQAWITFF. CDR3 bases: TGTGCCAGTACCGACCGACAGGCGTGGATAACTTTCTTT. The chain uses TRBV19 and TRBJ1-1; a weak D match, TRBD1 (6 bases). CDR1 LNHDA and CDR2 SQIVND come from the germline V gene (reference sequence). Trimming removed 7 bases at V and 12 bases at J, with 21 bases between. The CDR3 extends over 13 amino acids.

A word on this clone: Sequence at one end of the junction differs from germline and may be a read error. CDR3 coding DNA: TGTGCCAGTAGTTTAGAGGGGTACACCGGGGAGCTGTTTTTT. Its translation: CASSLEGYTGELFF. The chain combines TRBV19 with TRBJ2-2; perhaps D is TRBD1 or TRBD2 (5 bases each). Germline V lookup: CDR1 LNHDA, CDR2 SQIVND (reference sequence). The CDR3 runs 14 residues. Combining the CDR3 with reference TRBV19 and TRBJ2-2 gives the whole variable domain DGGITQSPKYLFRKEGQNVTLSCEQNLNHDAMYWYRQDPGQGLRLIYYSQIVNDFQKGDIAEGYSVSREKKESFPLTVTSAQKNPTAFYLCASSLEGYTGELFFGEGSRLTVL.

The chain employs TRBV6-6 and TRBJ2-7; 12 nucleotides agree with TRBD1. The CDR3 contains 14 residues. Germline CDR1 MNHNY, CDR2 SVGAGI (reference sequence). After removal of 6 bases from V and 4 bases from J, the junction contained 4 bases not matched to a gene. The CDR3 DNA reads TGTGCCAGCAGGGTGGGACAGGGGGCATACGAGCAGTACTTC. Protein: CASRVGQGAYEQYF.

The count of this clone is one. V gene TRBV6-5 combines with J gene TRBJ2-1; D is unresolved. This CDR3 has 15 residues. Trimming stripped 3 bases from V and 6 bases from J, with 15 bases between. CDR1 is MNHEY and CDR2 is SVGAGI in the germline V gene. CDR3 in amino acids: CASSYLAEPFNEQFF. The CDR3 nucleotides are TGTGCCAGCAGTTATTTGGCGGAGCCCTTCAATGAGCAGTTCTTC.

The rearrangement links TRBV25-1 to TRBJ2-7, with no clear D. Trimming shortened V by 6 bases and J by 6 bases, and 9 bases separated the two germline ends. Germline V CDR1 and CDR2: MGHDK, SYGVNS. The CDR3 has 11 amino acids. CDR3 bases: TGTGCCAGCAGCCCCCCGTCCGAGCAGTACTTC. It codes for CASSPPSEQYF.

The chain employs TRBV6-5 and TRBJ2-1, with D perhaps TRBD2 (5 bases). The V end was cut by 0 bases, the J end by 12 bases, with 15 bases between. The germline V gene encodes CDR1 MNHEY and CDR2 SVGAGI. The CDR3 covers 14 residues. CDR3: CASSYSGSGRGQFF. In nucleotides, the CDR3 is TGTGCCAGCAGTTACTCGGGGTCCGGACGGGGGCAGTTCTTC.

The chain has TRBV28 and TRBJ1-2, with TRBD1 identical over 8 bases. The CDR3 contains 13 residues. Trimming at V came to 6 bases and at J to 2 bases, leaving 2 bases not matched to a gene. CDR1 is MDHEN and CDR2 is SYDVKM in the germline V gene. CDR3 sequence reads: CASSRDRNYGYTF. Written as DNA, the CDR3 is TGTGCCAGCAGCCGGGACAGGAACTATGGCTACACCTTC.

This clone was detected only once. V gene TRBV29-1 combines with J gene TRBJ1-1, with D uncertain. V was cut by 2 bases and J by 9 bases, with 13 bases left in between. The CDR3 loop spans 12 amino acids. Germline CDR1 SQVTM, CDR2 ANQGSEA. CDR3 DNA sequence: TGCAGCGTTGAACATCAACGGGCGCAAGCTTTCTTT. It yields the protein CSVEHQRAQAFF.

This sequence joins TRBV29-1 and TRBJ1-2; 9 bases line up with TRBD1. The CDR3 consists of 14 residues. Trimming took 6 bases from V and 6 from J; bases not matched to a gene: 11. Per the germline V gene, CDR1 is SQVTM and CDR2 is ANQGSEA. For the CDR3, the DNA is TGCAGCGTACACCCGGGACAGGGCTTGGATGGCTACACCTTC. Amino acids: CSVHPGQGLDGYTF.

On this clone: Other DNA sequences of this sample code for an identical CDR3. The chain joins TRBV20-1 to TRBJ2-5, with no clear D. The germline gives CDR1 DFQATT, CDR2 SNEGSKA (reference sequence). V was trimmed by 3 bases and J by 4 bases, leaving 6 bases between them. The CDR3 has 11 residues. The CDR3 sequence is CSASLGETQYF. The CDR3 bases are TGCAGTGCTAGTCTGGGAGAGACCCAGTACTTC.

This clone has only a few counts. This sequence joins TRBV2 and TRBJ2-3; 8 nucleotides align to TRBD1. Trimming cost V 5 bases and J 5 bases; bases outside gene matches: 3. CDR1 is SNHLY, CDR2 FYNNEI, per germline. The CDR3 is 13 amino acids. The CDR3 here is CASSMTGEDTQYF. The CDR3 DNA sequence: TGTGCCAGCAGTATGACAGGGGAAGATACGCAGTATTTT.

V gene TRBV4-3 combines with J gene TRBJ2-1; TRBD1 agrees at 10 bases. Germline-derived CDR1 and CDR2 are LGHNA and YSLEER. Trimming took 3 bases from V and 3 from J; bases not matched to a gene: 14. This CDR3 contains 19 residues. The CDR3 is CASSHAATDRGGYYNEQFF. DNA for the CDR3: TGCGCCAGCAGCCATGCCGCGACGGACAGGGGGGGTTACTACAATGAGCAGTTCTTC.

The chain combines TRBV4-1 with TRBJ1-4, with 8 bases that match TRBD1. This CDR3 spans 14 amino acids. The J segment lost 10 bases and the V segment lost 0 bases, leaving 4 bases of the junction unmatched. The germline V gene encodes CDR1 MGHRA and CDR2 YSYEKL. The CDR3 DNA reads TGCGCCAGCAGCCAAGATACAGGGGGAGGAAAACTGTTTTTT. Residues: CASSQDTGGGKLFF.

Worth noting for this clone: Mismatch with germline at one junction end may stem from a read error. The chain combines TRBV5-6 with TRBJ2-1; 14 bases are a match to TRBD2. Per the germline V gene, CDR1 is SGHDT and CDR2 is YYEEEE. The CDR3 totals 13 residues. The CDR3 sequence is CASSWGLAGVWVF. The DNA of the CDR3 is TGTGCCAGCAGCTGGGGACTAGCGGGAGTTTGGGTCTTC.

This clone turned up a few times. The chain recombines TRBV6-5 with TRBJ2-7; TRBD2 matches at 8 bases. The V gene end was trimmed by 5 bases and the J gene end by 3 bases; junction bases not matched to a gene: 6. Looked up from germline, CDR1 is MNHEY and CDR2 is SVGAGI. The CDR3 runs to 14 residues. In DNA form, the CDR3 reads TGTGCCAGCAGTGGACTAGCAGGATACTACGAGCAGTACTTC. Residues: CASSGLAGYYEQYF.

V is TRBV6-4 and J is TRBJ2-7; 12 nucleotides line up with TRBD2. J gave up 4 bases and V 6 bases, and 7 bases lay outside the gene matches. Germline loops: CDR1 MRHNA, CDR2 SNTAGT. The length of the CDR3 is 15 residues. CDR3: CASSLRLAGDYEQYF. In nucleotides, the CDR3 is TGTGCCAGCAGCCTTAGACTAGCGGGAGATTACGAGCAGTACTTC.

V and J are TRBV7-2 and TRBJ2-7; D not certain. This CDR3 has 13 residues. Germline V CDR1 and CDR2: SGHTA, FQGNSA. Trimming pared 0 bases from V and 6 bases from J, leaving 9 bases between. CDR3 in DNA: TGTGCCAGCAGCTTAGCGCGGAGCACCGAGCAGTACTTC. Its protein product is CASSLARSTEQYF.

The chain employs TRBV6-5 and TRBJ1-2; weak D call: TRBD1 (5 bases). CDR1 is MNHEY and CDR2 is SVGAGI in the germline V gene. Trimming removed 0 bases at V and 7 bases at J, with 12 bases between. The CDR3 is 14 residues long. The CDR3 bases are TGTGCCAGCAGTTACTCCAGCGCTGGGGGTGGCTACACCTTC. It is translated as CASSYSSAGGGYTF.

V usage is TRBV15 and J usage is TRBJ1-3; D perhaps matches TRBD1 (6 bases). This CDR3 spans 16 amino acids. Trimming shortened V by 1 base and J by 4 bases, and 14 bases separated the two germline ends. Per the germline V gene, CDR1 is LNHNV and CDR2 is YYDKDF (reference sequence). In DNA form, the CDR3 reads TGTGCCACCAGCAGAGCTTGGGGGCGGCCCGGAAACACCATATATTTT. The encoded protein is CATSRAWGRPGNTIYF.